One and the same sample provided the 20 T cell receptor beta chains below, sequenced in a study of blood T cells in healthy people across ages. Primers used in a second PCR of roughly 7 to 12 cycles were a sample-barcoded 5' primer and a J-beta primer mix. TCRdb reanalysed the 5' RACE reads using MiXCR and keeps one entry per CDR3 protein. The profile shows hundreds of thousands of distinct CDR3 sequences, around half of them singletons. The sample consisted of blood. The receptors originated from an older woman in good health.

The rearrangement uses TRBV5-1 and TRBJ2-3; the match to TRBD1 covers 7 bases. V gave up 0 bases and J gave up 2 bases; unmatched junction bases: 3. The CDR3 extends over 15 amino acids. The germline V gene encodes CDR1 SGHRS and CDR2 YFSETQ. CDR3 amino acids: CASSLVGTDTDTQYF. The CDR3 nucleotides are TGCGCCAGCAGCTTGGTGGGGACAGACACAGATACGCAGTATTTT.

The genes are TRBV20-1 and TRBJ2-7, with D perhaps TRBD2 (5 bases). The germline V and J ends were trimmed by 2 bases and 7 bases, with 21 bases remaining between them. The length of the CDR3 is 15 residues. Germline lookup yields CDR1 DFQATT and CDR2 SNEGSKA (reference sequence). This chain's CDR3 is CSARPDFLSYNEQYF. The CDR3 bases are TGCAGTGCTAGACCGGACTTCCTCTCCTACAATGAGCAGTACTTC.

As regards this clonotype: This sequence may be a read error, since a much larger clone differs from it by one base. This sequence joins TRBV4-1 and TRBJ2-1; 7 bases are a match to TRBD1. The germline V gene has CDR1 MGHRA and CDR2 YSYEKL. CDR3 length: 14 residues. The CDR3 reads CASSPRDSYNKQFF. The CDR3 DNA reads as TGCGCCAGCAGCCCCCGGGACAGCTACAATAAGCAGTTCTTC.

This rearrangement joins TRBV5-6 to TRBJ2-3; either TRBD1 or TRBD2 may fit D (5 bases each). From germline, CDR1 is SGHDT and CDR2 YYEEEE. The CDR3 has 15 residues. Trimming shortened V by 0 bases and J by 4 bases, and 12 bases separated the two germline ends. The CDR3 spells CASSLGVGVADTQYF. The CDR3 region has the DNA TGTGCCAGCAGCTTGGGAGTGGGGGTCGCAGATACGCAGTATTTT.

The V and J genes are TRBV5-1 and TRBJ2-7; D is possibly TRBD2 (5 bases). The CDR3 consists of 14 residues. The V end was cut by 5 bases, the J end by 0 bases, with 12 bases between. The germline V gene has CDR1 SGHRS and CDR2 YFSETQ. The CDR3, as DNA: TGCGCCAGCAGAATAGGAGACTACTCCTACGAGCAGTACTTC. Translated: CASRIGDYSYEQYF.

This chain connects TRBV3-1 to TRBJ2-1; D is uncertain. The V gene lost 3 bases and the J gene lost 7 bases, with 16 bases spanning the gap. The CDR3 loop spans 15 amino acids. Germline V gene lookup returns CDR1 LGHDT and CDR2 YNNKEL (reference sequence). In DNA form, the CDR3 reads TGTGCCAGCAGCCAGCAGAATTTTCAGGCTAATGAGCAGTTCTTC. Translation: CASSQQNFQANEQFF.

This clonotype was seen a few times. The CDR3 spells CSARDPGRGLAVGETQYF. CDR3 DNA: TGCAGTGCTAGAGATCCGGGGCGGGGACTAGCGGTGGGTGAGACCCAGTACTTC. The chain links TRBV20-1 to TRBJ2-5, with 11 bases fitting TRBD2. Per the germline V gene, CDR1 is DFQATT and CDR2 is SNEGSKA (reference sequence). The CDR3 consists of 18 residues. The J segment lost 5 bases and the V segment lost 0 bases, leaving 14 bases of the junction unmatched.

This clonotype turned up a few times. V and J are TRBV6-1 and TRBJ1-2; 7 bases are a match to TRBD1. V dropped 3 bases and J dropped 1; count of bases not matched to a gene: 2. The germline CDR1 and CDR2 sequences are MNHNS and SASEGT. This CDR3 has 14 amino acids. CDR3 bases: TGTGCCAGCAGTGATCGACAGGGTAACTATGGCTACACCTTC. Encoded protein: CASSDRQGNYGYTF.

J is TRBJ2-7 and V is TRBV7-2; D possibly corresponds to TRBD2 (6 bases). Trimming took 5 bases from V and 2 from J, leaving 16 bases between them. The CDR3 has 15 amino acids. Looked up from germline, CDR1 is SGHTA and CDR2 is FQGNSA. This CDR3 reads CASSRGASATYEQYF. The CDR3 DNA sequence: TGTGCCAGCAGCCGCGGGGCTAGCGCTACCTACGAGCAGTACTTC.

A few counts support this clonotype. J is TRBJ1-4 and V is TRBV21-1; the table names TRBD1, a call not compared with the DNA. TRBV21-1 is reported as a pseudogene. The length of the CDR3 is 20 residues. This CDR3 reads CASSKEAGQGIVLSNEKLFF. The CDR3 nucleotides read TGTGCCAGCAGCAAAGAGGCAGGACAGGGGATCGTTTTGAGTAATGAAAAACTGTTTTTT.

The chain is built from TRBV4-1 and TRBJ2-7; a weak D match, TRBD1 (6 bases). The CDR3 loop spans 15 amino acids. Germline assignment: CDR1 MGHRA and CDR2 YSYEKL. Deletions cut 4 bases from V and 0 bases from J, with 13 bases between. The CDR3 loop reads CASSPGAGSSYEQYF. In DNA form, the CDR3 reads TGCGCCAGCAGCCCAGGGGCGGGCAGCTCCTACGAGCAGTACTTC.

CDR3 residues: CASSIQGNTEAFF. DNA of the CDR3: TGTGCCAGCAGCATCCAGGGGAACACTGAAGCTTTCTTT. The rearrangement links TRBV7-9 to TRBJ1-1; D is perhaps TRBD1 (5 bases). The CDR3 is 13 residues long. From germline, CDR1 is SEHNR and CDR2 FQNEAQ (reference sequence). V dropped 5 bases and J dropped 1 base, with 8 bases sitting between them.

This sequence joins TRBV4-3 and TRBJ2-2, with 9 bases lining up with TRBD2. V was clipped by 4 bases and J by 1 base; unmatched bases: 1. Germline V gene lookup returns CDR1 LGHNA and CDR2 YSLEER. This CDR3 has 15 residues. CDR3 sequence reads: CASSPTSGNTGELFF. The CDR3 DNA is TGCGCCAGCAGCCCGACTAGCGGGAACACCGGGGAGCTGTTTTTT.

This clonotype was recorded a few times. CDR3: CASSYTGYTEAFF. As DNA, the CDR3 is TGTGCCAGCAGTTATACAGGGTACACTGAAGCTTTCTTT. The chain uses TRBV7-2 and TRBJ1-1; perhaps TRBD1 as D (6 bases). Trimming took 6 bases from V and 3 from J, leaving 11 bases between them. The germline gives CDR1 SGHTA, CDR2 FQGNSA. The CDR3 is 13 residues long.

This CDR3 reads CASSPNRGGDAHF. The CDR3 DNA reads TGTGCCAGCAGCCCCAACCGGGGGGGCGACGCGCATTTT. The chain joins TRBV7-8 to TRBJ1-5, with D possibly being TRBD1 (6 bases). Trimming pared 5 bases from V and 15 bases from J, leaving 20 bases between. This CDR3 has 13 amino acids. Germline V gene sequence: CDR1 SGHVS, CDR2 FQNEAQ.

This clonotype was seen more than once but under ten times. This rearrangement joins TRBV29-1 to TRBJ2-7, with no clear D. This CDR3 spans 13 amino acids. Trimming removed 4 bases at V and 2 bases at J, with 12 bases between. Germline lookup yields CDR1 SQVTM and CDR2 ANQGSEA. The CDR3 DNA reads TGCAGCGTTGGGCAGGCAAACACCTACGAGCAGTACTTC. Protein sequence: CSVGQANTYEQYF.

This clonotype showed up many times. This rearrangement joins TRBV20-1 to TRBJ2-3; D not certain. The V gene lost 0 bases and the J gene lost 1 base, with 8 bases spanning the gap. The CDR3 contains 14 residues. Germline-derived CDR1 and CDR2 are DFQATT and SNEGSKA (reference sequence). The CDR3 protein is CSARDPLRTDTQYF. The CDR3 nucleotides read TGCAGTGCTAGAGATCCCCTACGCACAGATACGCAGTATTTT.

This chain joins TRBV24-1 and TRBJ2-1, with TRBD1 matching 10 bases. After removal of 2 bases from V and 7 bases from J, the junction contained 7 bases not matched to a gene. The CDR3 consists of 16 residues. Looked up from germline, CDR1 is KGHDR and CDR2 is SFDVKD. The CDR3 DNA reads TGTGCCACCAGTGATTCAAGGACAGGGGGTATTAATGAGCAGTTCTTC. The encoded protein is CATSDSRTGGINEQFF.

The chain's CDR3 is CASRTAQSSYEQYF. The CDR3 DNA is TGTGCCAGCAGGACAGCACAAAGCTCCTACGAGCAGTACTTC. This sequence joins TRBV2 and TRBJ2-7, with D possibly being TRBD1 (5 bases). The V and J ends lost 6 bases and 0 bases respectively, with 12 bases between them. Germline V gives CDR1 SNHLY, CDR2 FYNNEI. The CDR3 totals 14 residues.

This clonotype was seen more than once but under ten times. The chain joins TRBV20-1 to TRBJ2-5; 8 nucleotides agree with TRBD2. TRBJ2-7 matches the DNA end more closely, so the J call is doubtful. The CDR3 has 14 amino acids. Germline V CDR1 and CDR2: DFQATT, SNEGSKA (reference sequence). Written as DNA, the CDR3 is TGCAGTGCTAGAGAAGGACTAGCTGTATACGAGCAGTACTTC. It specifies CSAREGLAVYEQYF.